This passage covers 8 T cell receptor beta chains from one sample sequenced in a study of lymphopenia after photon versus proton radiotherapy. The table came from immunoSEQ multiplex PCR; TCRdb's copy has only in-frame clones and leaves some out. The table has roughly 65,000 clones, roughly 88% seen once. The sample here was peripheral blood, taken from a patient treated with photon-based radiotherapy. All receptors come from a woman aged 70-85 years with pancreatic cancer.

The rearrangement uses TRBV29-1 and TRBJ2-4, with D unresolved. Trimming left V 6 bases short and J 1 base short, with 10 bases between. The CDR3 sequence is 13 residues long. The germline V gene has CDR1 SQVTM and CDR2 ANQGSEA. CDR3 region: CSVITSAKNIQYF. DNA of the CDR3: TGCAGCGTGATTACCAGCGCCAAAAACATTCAGTACTTC.

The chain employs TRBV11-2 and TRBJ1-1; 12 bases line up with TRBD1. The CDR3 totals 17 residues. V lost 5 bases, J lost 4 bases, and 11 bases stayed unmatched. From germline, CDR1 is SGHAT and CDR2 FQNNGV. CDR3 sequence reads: CASSRMGQGAFSTEAFF. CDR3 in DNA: TGTGCCAGCAGCCGAATGGGACAGGGGGCTTTTAGCACTGAAGCTTTCTTT.

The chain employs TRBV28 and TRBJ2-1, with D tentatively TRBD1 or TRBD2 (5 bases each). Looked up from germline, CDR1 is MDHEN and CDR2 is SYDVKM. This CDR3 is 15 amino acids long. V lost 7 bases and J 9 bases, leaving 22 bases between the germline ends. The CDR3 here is CASTTPWGSWGEQFF. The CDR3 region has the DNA TGTGCCAGCACCACCCCTTGGGGGAGTTGGGGTGAGCAGTTCTTC.

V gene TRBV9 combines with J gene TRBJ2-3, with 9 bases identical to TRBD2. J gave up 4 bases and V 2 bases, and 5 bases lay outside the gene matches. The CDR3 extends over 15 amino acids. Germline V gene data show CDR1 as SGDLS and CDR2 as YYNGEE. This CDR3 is CASSVIAGAPDTQYF. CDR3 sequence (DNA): TGTGCCAGCAGCGTCATAGCGGGAGCGCCAGATACGCAGTATTTT.

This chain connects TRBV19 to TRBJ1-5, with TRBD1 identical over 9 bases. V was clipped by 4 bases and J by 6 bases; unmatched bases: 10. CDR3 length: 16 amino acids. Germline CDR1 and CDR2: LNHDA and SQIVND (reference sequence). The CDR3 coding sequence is TGTGCCAGTAGTACGTACACAGGGGGCCTCGGTCAGCCCCAGCATTTT. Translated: CASSTYTGGLGQPQHF.

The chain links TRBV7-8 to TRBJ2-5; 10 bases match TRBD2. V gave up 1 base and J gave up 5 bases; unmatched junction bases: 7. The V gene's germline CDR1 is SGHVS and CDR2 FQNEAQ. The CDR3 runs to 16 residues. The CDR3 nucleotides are TGTGCCAGCAGCTTAGAGTCTAGCGGGAGTTCGGAGACCCAGTACTTC. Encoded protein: CASSLESSGSSETQYF.

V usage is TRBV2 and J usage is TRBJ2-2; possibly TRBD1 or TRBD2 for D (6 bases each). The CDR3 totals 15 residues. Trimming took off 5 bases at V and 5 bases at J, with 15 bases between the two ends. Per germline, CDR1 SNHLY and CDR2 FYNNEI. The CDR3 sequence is CASSNRDGGTGELFF. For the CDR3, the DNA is TGTGCCAGCAGTAACAGGGATGGGGGGACCGGGGAGCTGTTTTTT.

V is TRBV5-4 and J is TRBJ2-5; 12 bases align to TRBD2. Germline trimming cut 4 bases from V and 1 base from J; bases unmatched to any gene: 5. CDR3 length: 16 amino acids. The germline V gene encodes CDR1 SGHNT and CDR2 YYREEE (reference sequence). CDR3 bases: TGTGCCAGCAGCCCGGGGACTAGCGGGTTCCAAGAGACCCAGTACTTC. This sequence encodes CASSPGTSGFQETQYF.